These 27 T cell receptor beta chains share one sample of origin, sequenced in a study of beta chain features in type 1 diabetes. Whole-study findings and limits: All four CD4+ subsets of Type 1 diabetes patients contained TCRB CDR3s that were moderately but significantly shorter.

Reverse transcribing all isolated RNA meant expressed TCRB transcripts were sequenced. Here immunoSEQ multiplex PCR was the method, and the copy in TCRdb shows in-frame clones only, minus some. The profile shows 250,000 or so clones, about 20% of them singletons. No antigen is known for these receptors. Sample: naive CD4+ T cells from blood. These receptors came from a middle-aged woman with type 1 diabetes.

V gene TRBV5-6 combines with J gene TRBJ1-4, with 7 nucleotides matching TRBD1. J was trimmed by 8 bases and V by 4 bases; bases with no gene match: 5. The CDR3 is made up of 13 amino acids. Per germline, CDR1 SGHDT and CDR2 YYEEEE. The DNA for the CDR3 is TGTGCCAGCAGCCCTGGGACAGTCGAAAAACTGTTTTTT. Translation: CASSPGTVEKLFF.

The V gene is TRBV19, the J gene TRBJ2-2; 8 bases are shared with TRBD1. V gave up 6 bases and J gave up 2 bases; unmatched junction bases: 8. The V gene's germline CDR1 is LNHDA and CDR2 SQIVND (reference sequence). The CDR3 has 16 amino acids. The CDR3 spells CASRSGTGGNTGELFF. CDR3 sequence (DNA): TGTGCCAGTAGATCGGGGACAGGAGGAAACACCGGGGAGCTGTTTTTT.

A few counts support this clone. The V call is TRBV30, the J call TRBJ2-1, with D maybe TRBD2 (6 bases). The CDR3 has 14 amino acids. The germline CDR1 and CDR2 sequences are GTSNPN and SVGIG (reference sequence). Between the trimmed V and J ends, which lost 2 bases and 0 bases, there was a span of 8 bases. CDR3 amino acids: CAWSYGSSYNEQFF. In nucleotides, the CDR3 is TGTGCCTGGAGTTACGGGAGCTCCTACAATGAGCAGTTCTTC. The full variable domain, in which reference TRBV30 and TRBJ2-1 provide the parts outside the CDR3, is SQTIHQWPATLVQPVGSPLSLECTVEGTSNPNLYWYRQAAGRGLQLLFYSVGIGQISSEVPQNLSASRPQDRQFILSSKKLLLSDSGFYLCAWSYGSSYNEQFFGPGTRLTVL.

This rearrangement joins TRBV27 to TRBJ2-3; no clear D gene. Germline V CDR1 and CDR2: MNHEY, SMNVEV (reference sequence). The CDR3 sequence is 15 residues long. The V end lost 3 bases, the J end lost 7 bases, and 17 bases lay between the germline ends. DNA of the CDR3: TGTGCCAGCAGTTTGGGTGCGGCGACCCCCTATACGCAGTATTTT. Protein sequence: CASSLGAATPYTQYF.

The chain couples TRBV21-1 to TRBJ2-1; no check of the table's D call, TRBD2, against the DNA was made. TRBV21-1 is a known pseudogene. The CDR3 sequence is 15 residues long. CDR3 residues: CASSKVLAGYTEQFF. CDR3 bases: TGTGCCAGCAGCAAAGTGCTAGCGGGATACACTGAGCAGTTCTTC.

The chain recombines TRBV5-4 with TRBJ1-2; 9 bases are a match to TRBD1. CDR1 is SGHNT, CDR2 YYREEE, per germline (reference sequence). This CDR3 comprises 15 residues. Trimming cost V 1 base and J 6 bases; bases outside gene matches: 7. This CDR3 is CASSLLGQGINGYTF. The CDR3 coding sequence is TGTGCCAGCAGCTTGTTAGGACAGGGGATAAATGGCTACACCTTC.

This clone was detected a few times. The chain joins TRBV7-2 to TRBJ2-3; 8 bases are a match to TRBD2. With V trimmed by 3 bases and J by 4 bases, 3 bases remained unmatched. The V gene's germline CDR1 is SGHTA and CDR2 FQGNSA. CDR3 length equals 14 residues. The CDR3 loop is CASSFGGGSDTQYF. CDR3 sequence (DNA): TGTGCCAGCAGCTTTGGCGGGGGGTCAGATACGCAGTATTTT.

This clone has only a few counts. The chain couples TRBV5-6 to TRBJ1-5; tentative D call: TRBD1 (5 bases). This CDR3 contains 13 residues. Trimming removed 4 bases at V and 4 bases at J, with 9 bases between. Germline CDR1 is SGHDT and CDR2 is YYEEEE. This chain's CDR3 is CASSRTGNQPQHF. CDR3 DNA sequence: TGTGCCAGCAGCCGTACAGGAAATCAGCCCCAGCATTTT.

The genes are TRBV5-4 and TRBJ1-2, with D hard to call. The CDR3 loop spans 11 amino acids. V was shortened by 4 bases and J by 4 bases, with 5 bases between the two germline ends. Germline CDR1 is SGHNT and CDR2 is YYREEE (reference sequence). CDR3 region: CASSAGYGYTF. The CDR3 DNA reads TGTGCCAGCAGCGCGGGCTATGGCTACACCTTC.

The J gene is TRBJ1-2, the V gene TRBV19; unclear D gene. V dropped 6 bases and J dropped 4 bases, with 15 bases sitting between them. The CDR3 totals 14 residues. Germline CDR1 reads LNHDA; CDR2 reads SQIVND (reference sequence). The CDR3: CASSRESESYGYTF. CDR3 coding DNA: TGTGCCAGTAGCCGAGAGTCCGAGAGCTATGGCTACACCTTC.

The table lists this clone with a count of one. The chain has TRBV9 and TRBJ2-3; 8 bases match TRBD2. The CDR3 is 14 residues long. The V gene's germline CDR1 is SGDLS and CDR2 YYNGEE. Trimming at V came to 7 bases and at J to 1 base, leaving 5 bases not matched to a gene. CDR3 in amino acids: CASLGLARTDTQYF. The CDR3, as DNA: TGTGCCAGCCTAGGACTAGCCCGCACAGATACGCAGTATTTT.

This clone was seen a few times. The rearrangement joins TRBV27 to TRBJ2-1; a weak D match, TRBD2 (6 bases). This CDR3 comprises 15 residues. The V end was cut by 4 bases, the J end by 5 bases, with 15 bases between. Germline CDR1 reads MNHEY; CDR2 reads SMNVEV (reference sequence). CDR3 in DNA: TGTGCCAGCAGTTCTACGGGACTGGTTGACAATGAGCAGTTCTTC. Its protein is CASSSTGLVDNEQFF.

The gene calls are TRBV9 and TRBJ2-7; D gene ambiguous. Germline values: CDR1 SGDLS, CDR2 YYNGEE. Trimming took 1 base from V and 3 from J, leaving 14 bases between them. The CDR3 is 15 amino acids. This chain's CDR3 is CASSVSLAAHYEQYF. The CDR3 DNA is TGTGCCAGCAGCGTAAGCCTGGCGGCCCACTACGAGCAGTACTTC. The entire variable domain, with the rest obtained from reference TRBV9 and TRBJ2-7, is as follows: DSGVTQTPKHLITATGQRVTLRCSPRSGDLSVYWYQQSLDQGLQFLIQYYNGEERAKGNILERFSAQQFPDLHSELNLSSLELGDSALYFCASSVSLAAHYEQYFGPGTRLTVT.

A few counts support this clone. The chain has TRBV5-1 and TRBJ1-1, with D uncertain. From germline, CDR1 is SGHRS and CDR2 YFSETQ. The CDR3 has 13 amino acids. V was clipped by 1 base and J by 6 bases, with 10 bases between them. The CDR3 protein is CASSLPGTAEAFF. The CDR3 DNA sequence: TGCGCCAGCAGCTTGCCAGGCACCGCTGAAGCTTTCTTT.

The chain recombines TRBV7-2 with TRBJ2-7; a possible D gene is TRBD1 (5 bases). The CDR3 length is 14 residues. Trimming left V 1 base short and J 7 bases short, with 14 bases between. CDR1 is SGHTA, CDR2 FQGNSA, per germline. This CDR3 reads CASSLGQPLGEQYF. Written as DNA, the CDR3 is TGTGCCAGCAGCTTAGGACAGCCCCTGGGGGAGCAGTACTTC.

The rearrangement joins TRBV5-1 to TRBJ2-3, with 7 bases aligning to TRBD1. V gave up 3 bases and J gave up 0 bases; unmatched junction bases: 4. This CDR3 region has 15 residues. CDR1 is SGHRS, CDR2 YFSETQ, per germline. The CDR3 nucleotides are TGCGCCAGCAGCTCGGGACAGTCTAGCACAGATACGCAGTATTTT. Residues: CASSSGQSSTDTQYF.

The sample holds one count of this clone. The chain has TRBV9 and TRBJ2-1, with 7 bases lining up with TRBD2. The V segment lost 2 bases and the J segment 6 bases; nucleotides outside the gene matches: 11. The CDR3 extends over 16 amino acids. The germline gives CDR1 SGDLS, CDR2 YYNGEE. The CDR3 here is CASSVGQAGAGNEQFF. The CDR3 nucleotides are TGTGCCAGCAGCGTTGGGCAGGCGGGAGCCGGCAATGAGCAGTTCTTC. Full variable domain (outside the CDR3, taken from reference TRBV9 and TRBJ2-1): DSGVTQTPKHLITATGQRVTLRCSPRSGDLSVYWYQQSLDQGLQFLIQYYNGEERAKGNILERFSAQQFPDLHSELNLSSLELGDSALYFCASSVGQAGAGNEQFFGPGTRLTVL.

CDR3 residues: CASSTGVGEKLFF. The CDR3 nucleotides read TGTGCCAGCTCGACCGGGGTTGGTGAAAAACTGTTTTTT. The chain links TRBV18 to TRBJ1-4; D is undetermined. Germline CDR1 and CDR2: KGHSH and LQKENI. The CDR3 consists of 13 residues. Trimming pared 6 bases from V and 7 bases from J, leaving 12 bases between.

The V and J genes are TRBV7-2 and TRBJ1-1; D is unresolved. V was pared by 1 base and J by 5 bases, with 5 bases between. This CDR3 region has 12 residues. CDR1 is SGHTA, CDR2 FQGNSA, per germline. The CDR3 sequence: CASSLDLTEAFF. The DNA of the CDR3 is TGTGCCAGCAGCTTAGATCTAACTGAAGCTTTCTTT.

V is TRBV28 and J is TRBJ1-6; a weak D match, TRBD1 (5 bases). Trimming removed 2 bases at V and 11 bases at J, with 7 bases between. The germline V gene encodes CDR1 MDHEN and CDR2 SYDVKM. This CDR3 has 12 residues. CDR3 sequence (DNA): TGTGCCAGCAGTTTAAGGGGAACACCCCTCCACTTT. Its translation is CASSLRGTPLHF.

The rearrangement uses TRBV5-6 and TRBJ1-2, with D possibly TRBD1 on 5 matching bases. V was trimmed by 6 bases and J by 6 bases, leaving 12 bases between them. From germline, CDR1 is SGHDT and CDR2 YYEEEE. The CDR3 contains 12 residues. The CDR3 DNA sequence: TGTGCCAGCACCTTTCGACAGCATGGCTACACCTTC. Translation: CASTFRQHGYTF. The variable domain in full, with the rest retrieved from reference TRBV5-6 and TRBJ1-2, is DAGVTQSPTHLIKTRGQQVTLRCSPKSGHDTVSWYQQALGQGPQFIFQYYEEEERQRGNFPDRFSGHQFPNYSSELNVNALLLGDSALYLCASTFRQHGYTFGSGTRLTVV.

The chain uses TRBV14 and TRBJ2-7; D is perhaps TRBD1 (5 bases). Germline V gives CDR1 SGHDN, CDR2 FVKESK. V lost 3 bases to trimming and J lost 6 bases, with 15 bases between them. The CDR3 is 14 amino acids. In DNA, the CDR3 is TGTGCCAGCAGCCAGGGGTGGTCACAGGCCGAGCAGTACTTC. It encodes CASSQGWSQAEQYF.

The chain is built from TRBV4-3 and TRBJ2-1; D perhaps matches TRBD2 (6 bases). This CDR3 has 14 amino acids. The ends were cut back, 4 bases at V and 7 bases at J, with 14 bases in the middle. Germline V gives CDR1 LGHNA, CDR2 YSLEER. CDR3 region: CASSRDLGRNEQFF. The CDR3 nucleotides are TGCGCCAGCAGCCGGGACTTGGGCCGGAATGAGCAGTTCTTC.

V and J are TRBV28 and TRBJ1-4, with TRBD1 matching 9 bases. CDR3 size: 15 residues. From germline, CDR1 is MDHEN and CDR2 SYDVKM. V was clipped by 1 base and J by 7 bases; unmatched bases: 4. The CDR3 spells CASSLSGQGREKLFF. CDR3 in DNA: TGTGCCAGCAGTTTATCGGGACAGGGCCGTGAAAAACTGTTTTTT.

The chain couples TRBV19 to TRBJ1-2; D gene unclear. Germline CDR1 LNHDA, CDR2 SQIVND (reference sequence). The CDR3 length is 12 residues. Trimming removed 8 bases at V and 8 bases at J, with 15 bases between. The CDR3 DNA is TGTGCCAGTGAACAGAACAACGCCGGCTACACCTTC. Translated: CASEQNNAGYTF.

CDR3: CASSEIAGATEAFF. The DNA of the CDR3 is TGTGCCAGCAGTGAAATAGCAGGGGCCACTGAAGCTTTCTTT. The chain joins TRBV25-1 to TRBJ1-1; D perhaps matches TRBD1 (6 bases). Germline V lookup: CDR1 MGHDK, CDR2 SYGVNS. Trimming stripped 2 bases from V and 4 bases from J, with 11 bases between. The CDR3 has 14 residues.

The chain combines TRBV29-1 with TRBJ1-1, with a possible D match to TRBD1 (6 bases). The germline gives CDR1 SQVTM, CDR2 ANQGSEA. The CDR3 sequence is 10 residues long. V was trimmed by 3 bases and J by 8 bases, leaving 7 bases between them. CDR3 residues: CSVETGEAFF. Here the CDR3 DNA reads TGCAGCGTTGAGACAGGCGAAGCTTTCTTT.